This T cell receptor (beta chain) is from a study of blood T cell repertoires in COVID-19. TCRdb keeps only in-frame clones here, not all; method: immunoSEQ multiplex PCR. The table lists about 250,000 clones, roughly nine tenths of them singletons. Per the germline V gene, CDR1 is KGHDR and CDR2 is SFDVKD. The CDR3 loop spans 14 amino acids. Trimming took 4 bases from V and 6 from J, leaving 13 bases between them. Only a few counts were recorded for this clone. The receptor comes from a woman aged 30 to 39 with acute COVID-19. Sequencing used PBMCs or T cells enriched from blood (not recorded which). This chain uses TRBV24-1 with TRBJ2-3; perhaps TRBD2 as D (7 bases). This CDR3 is CATSDPRGADTQYF. DNA of the CDR3: TGTGCCACCAGTGACCCACGGGGGGCGGATACGCAGTATTTT.